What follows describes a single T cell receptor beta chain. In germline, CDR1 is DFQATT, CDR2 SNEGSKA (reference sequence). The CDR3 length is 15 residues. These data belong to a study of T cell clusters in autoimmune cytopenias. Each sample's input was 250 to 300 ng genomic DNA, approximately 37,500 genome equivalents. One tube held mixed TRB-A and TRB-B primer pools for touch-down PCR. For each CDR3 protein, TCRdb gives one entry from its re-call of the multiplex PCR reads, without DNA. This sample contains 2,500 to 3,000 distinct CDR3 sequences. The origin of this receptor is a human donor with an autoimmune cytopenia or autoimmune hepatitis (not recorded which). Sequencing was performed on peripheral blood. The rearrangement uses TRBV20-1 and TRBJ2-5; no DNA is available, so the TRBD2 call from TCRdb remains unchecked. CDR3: CSASFQRGGVETQYF.